This T cell receptor beta chain was captured in a study of T cell changes during pregnancy in multiple sclerosis. Measured with immunoSEQ multiplex PCR; TCRdb has only the in-frame clones, and not every one. Of 50,000 or so clones in the sample, around 90% are singletons; the top ten hold about 0.24%. The CDR3 sequence is 15 residues long. The trim removed 4 bases at V and 7 bases at J, leaving 9 bases unmatched. Germline V gene lookup returns CDR1 MGHRA and CDR2 YSYEKL. This chain connects TRBV4-1 to TRBJ1-4, with TRBD1 matching over 7 bases. The TCR sequence derives from a female donor with multiple sclerosis, enrolled in a pregnancy study. This specimen was CD4+ T cells from peripheral blood mononuclear cells, taken in the second trimester of pregnancy. The CDR3 DNA is TGCGCCAGCAGCCCGCAAACAGGGGTGGGTGAAAAACTGTTTTTT. Translating gives CASSPQTGVGEKLFF.